Reported below is one TCR beta chain. Repertoires were generated with immunoSEQ multiplex PCR, while TCRdb's copy carries only in-frame clones and drops some. Here the sample spans under 400,000 clones, almost 90% being singletons. This specimen comes from a study of blood T cell repertoires in COVID-19. Trimming took off 1 base at V and 1 base at J, with 9 bases between the two ends. CDR3 length equals 15 residues. CDR1 is SGHTA and CDR2 is FQGNSA in the germline V gene. The receptor was derived from a man younger than 30 with active or convalescent COVID-19. This chain connects TRBV7-2 to TRBJ2-3; no definite D call. Sequenced input: peripheral blood. The CDR3 loop reads CASSLEMVGTDTQYF. CDR3 coding DNA: TGTGCCAGCAGCTTAGAGATGGTAGGCACAGATACGCAGTATTTT.